This T cell receptor (beta chain) stems from a study of T cell responses to AZD1222 COVID-19 vaccine. Study results and caveats: Spike-specific TCR breadth and depth grew following two AZD1222 doses.

Germline V CDR1 and CDR2: LNHDA, SQIVND (reference sequence). The V and J ends lost 6 bases and 8 bases, in that order; junction bases with no gene match: 6. This CDR3 comprises 14 residues. Sequencing was performed with immunoSEQ multiplex PCR; in TCRdb, only in-frame clones are kept and a portion is missing. This table has around 120,000 clones, roughly 88% appearing once. On this clone: Its antigen is not known.

Material: peripheral blood, obtained on day 0 of MenACWY control vaccination. The chain uses TRBV19 and TRBJ1-6, with 8 bases matching TRBD1. The sequence was collected from an adult in good health. CDR3 sequence: CASRTGQGYSPLHF. For the CDR3, the DNA is TGTGCCAGTAGAACAGGACAGGGTTATTCACCCCTCCACTTT. The full variable domain, completed using reference TRBV19 and TRBJ1-6, is DGGITQSPKYLFRKEGQNVTLSCEQNLNHDAMYWYRQDPGQGLRLIYYSQIVNDFQKGDIAEGYSVSREKKESFPLTVTSAQKNPTAFYLCASRTGQGYSPLHFGNGTRLTVT.